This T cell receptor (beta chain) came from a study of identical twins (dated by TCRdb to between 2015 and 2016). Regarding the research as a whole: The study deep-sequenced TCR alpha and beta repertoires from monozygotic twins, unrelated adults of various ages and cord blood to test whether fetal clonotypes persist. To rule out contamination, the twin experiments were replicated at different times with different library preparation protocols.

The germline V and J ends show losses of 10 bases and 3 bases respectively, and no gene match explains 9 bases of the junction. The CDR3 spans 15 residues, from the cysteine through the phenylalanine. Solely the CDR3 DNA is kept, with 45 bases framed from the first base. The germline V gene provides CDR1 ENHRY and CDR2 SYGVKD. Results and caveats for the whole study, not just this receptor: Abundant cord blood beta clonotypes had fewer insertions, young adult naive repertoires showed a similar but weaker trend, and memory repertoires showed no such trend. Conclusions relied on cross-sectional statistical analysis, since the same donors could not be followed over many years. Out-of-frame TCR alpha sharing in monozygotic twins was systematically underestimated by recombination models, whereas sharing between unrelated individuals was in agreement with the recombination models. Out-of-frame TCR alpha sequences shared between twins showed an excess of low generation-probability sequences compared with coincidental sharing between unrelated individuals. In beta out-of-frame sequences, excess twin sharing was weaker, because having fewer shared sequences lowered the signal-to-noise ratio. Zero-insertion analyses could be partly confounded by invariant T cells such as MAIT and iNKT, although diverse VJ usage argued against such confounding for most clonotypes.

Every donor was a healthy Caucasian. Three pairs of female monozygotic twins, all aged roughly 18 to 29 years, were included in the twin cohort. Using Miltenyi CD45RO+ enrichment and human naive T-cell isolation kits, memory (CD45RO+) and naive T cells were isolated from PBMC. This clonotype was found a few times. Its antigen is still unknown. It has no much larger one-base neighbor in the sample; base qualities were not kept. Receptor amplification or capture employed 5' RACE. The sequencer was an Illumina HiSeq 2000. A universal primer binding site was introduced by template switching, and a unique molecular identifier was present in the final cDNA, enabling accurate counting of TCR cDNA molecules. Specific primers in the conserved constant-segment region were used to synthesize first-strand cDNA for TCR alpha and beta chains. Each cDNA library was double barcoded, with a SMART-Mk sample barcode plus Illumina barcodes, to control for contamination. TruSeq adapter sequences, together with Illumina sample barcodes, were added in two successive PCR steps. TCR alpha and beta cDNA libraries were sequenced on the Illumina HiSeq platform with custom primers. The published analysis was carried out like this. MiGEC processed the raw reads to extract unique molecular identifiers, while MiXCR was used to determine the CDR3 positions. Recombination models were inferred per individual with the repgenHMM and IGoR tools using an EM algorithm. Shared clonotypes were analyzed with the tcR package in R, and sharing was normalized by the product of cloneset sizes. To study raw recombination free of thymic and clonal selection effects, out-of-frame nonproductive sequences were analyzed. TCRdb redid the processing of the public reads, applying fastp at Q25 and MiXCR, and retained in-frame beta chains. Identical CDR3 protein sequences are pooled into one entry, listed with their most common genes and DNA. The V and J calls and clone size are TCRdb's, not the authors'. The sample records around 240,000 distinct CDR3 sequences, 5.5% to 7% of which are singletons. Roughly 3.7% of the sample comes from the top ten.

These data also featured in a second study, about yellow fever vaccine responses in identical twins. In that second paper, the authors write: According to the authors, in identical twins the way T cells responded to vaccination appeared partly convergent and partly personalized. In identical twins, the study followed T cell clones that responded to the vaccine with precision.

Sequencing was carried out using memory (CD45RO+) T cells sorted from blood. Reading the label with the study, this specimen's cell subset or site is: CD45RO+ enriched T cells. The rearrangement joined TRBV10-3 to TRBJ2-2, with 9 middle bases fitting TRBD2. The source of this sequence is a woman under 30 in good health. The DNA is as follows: TGTGCCACACTACCCGGACTAGCGTACACCGGGGAGCTGTTTTTT. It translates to CATLPGLAYTGELFF.